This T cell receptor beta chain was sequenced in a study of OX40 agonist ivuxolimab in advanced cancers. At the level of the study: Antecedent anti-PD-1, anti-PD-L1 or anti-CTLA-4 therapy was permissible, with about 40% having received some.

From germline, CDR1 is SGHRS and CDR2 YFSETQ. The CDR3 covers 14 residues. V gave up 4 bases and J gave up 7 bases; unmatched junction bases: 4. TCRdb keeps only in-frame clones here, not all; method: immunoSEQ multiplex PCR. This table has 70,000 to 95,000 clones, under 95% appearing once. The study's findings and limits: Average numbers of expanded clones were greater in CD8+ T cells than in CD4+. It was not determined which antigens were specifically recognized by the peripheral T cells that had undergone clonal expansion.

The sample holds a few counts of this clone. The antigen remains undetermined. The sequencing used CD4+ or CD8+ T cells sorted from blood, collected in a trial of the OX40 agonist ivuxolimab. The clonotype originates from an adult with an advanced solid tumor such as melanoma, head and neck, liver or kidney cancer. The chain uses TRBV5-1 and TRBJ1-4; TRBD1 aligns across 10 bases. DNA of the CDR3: TGCGCCAGCAGCGCAGGACAGGGGGGTGAAAAACTGTTTTTT. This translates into CASSAGQGGEKLFF.